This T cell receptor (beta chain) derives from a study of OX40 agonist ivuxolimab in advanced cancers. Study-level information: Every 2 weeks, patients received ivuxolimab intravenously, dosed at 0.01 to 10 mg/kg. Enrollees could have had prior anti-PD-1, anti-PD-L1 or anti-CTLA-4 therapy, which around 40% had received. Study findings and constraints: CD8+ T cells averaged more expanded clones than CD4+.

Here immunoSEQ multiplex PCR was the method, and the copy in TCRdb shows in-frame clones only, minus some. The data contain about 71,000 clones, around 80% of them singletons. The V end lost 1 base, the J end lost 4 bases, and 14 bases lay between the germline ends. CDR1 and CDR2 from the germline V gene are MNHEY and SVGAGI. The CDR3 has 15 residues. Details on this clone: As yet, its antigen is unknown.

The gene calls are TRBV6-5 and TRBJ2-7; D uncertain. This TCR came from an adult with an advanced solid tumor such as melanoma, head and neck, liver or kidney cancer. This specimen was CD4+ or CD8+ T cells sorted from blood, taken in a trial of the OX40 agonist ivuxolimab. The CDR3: CASSYLSRSPYEQYF. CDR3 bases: TGTGCCAGCAGTTACTTGTCGCGGTCTCCTTACGAGCAGTACTTC.